These 8 T cell receptor beta chains were sequenced from one sample in a study of blood T cell repertoires in COVID-19. Using immunoSEQ multiplex PCR, the repertoire was profiled, and TCRdb retains in-frame clones only, with some absent. The sample has some 130,000 clones, roughly 90% seen once. Sequenced input: peripheral blood. The receptors shown here come from a man in his sixties or seventies with active COVID-19.

V is TRBV28 and J is TRBJ2-1; the D gene is possibly TRBD1 (5 bases). V shed 3 bases and J shed 4 bases, with 13 bases lying between them. CDR1 and CDR2 from the germline V gene are MDHEN and SYDVKM. The CDR3 extends over 15 amino acids. The CDR3 DNA follows: TGTGCCAGCAGTTTCGGGCAGGGTAGGTACAATGAGCAGTTCTTC. Translated: CASSFGQGRYNEQFF.

The chain links TRBV7-6 to TRBJ2-7; D uncertain. There are 15 residues in the CDR3. Germline-derived CDR1 and CDR2 are SGHVS and FNYEAQ. V lost 3 bases, J lost 7 bases, and 19 bases lay in between. CDR3 sequence: CASSLQRLGLREQYF. The CDR3 DNA sequence: TGTGCCAGCAGCTTGCAACGCCTGGGCTTGCGAGAGCAGTACTTC. The full variable domain, with the rest looked up from reference TRBV7-6 and TRBJ2-7, is GAGVSQSPRYKVTKRGQDVALRCDPISGHVSLYWYRQALGQGPEFLTYFNYEAQQDKSGLPNDRFSAERPEGSISTLTIQRTEQRDSAMYRCASSLQRLGLREQYFGPGTRLTVT.

Notes on this clone: The sample has other DNA sequences that encode this CDR3 too. The chain carries TRBV7-2 and TRBJ2-5, with TRBD2 matching over 8 bases. From germline, CDR1 is SGHTA and CDR2 FQGNSA. V dropped 3 bases and J dropped 5; count of bases not matched to a gene: 5. The CDR3 length is 14 residues. In DNA form, the CDR3 reads TGTGCCAGCAGCTTGAGCGGGAGAGGGGAGACCCAGTACTTC. It is translated as CASSLSGRGETQYF.

This chain uses TRBV28 with TRBJ1-2, with TRBD1 identical over 10 bases. Germline trimming cut 7 bases from V and 3 bases from J; bases unmatched to any gene: 14. Germline V gives CDR1 MDHEN, CDR2 SYDVKM. The CDR3 loop spans 17 amino acids. CDR3 loop: CASTLWGQGRKDYGYTF. CDR3 DNA: TGTGCCAGCACCCTATGGGGACAGGGGAGGAAGGACTATGGCTACACCTTC.

The chain uses TRBV19 and TRBJ2-2; 8 positions match TRBD2. The CDR3 sequence is 16 residues long. Germline V gives CDR1 LNHDA, CDR2 SQIVND (reference sequence). V lost 6 bases and J lost 0; bases outside the gene matches: 6. CDR3 region: CASSHYGRANTGELFF. The CDR3 DNA reads as TGTGCCAGTAGCCATTACGGGAGGGCGAACACCGGGGAGCTGTTTTTT.

The genes are TRBV4-2 and TRBJ1-1, with D perhaps TRBD1 (5 bases). Germline values: CDR1 LGHNA, CDR2 YNFKEQ. Trimming removed 8 bases from V and 3 bases from J, with 16 bases in between. The CDR3 sequence is 14 residues long. For the CDR3, the DNA is TGTGCCAGCCGTGATGTGGGGGGGGACACTGAAGCTTTCTTT. Protein product: CASRDVGGDTEAFF.

The chain links TRBV5-1 to TRBJ2-2, with TRBD1 identical over 9 bases. The CDR3 has 15 residues. Germline V CDR1 and CDR2: SGHRS, YFSETQ. Trimming cost V 0 bases and J 6 bases; bases outside gene matches: 3. CDR3 in DNA: TGCGCCAGCAGCTTGGGGGACAGGGAATCCGGGGAGCTGTTTTTT. As protein: CASSLGDRESGELFF.

This clone has a single count. DNA for the CDR3: TGCAGCGTTCGCGGACAGGGAGGCACCGGGGAGCTGTTTTTT. Amino acids: CSVRGQGGTGELFF. This chain connects TRBV29-1 to TRBJ2-2; 8 positions agree with TRBD1. CDR3 size: 14 residues. V dropped 5 bases and J dropped 4; count of bases not matched to a gene: 6. Germline CDR1 and CDR2: SQVTM and ANQGSEA.